Listed below are T cell receptor beta chains from one sample, sequenced in a study of blood T cell repertoires in COVID-19. Sequenced by immunoSEQ multiplex PCR; TCRdb stores in-frame clones only, minus some. The sample has roughly 25,000 clones, approximately 84% seen once. The sample taken for sequencing was peripheral blood. The source is a woman of 80 years or more with acute or convalescent COVID-19. The CDR3 runs from the conserved cysteine through the conserved F or W. D genes are given only for firm matches. Not every row has a clone size; where given, it reads once, few, many or a size class.

TRBV2	TRBD1	once	TRBJ1-5	CASRINRGSNQPQHF	TGTGCCAGCAGGATTAACAGGGGTAGCAATCAGCCCCAGCATTTT
TRBV5-4	.	.	TRBJ1-1	CASSRDSLEAFF	TGTGCCAGCAGCCGCGACAGCCTCGAAGCTTTCTTT
TRBV5-1	.	.	TRBJ2-3	CASSEQGWNTDTQYF	TGCGCCAGCAGCGAACAGGGTTGGAACACAGATACGCAGTATTTT
TRBV6-5	.	.	TRBJ1-6	CASSYQTGTSPLHF	TGTGCCAGCAGTTACCAGACAGGAACTTCACCCCTCCACTTT
TRBV6-2/TRBV6-3	TRBD2	once	TRBJ2-1	CASSSPVAGRSEQFF	TGTGCCAGCAGTTCCCCCGTAGCGGGGAGGAGTGAGCAGTTCTTC
TRBV18	.	.	TRBJ2-7	CASSYQAAYEQYF	TGTGCCAGCTCTTACCAGGCAGCCTACGAGCAGTACTTC
TRBV3-1/TRBV3-2	.	.	TRBJ2-1	CASSPLVNEQFF	TGTGCCAGCAGCCCTCTCGTCAATGAGCAGTTCTTC
TRBV6-2/TRBV6-3	TRBD2	.	TRBJ2-5	CASSYSRGSGGSQETQYF	TGTGCCAGCAGTTACTCGCGGGGTAGCGGGGGGTCCCAAGAGACCCAGTACTTC
TRBV12-5	.	.	TRBJ1-1	CASGLVQDTQAFF	TGTGCTAGTGGTTTGGTACAAGACACTCAAGCTTTCTTT
TRBV30	.	.	TRBJ1-6	CAWSDRESPLHF	TGTGCCTGGAGTGACAGGGAGTCACCCCTCCACTTT
TRBV11-2	TRBD2	.	TRBJ2-1	CASSLIPSGGAGEQFF	TGTGCCAGCAGCTTAATTCCTAGCGGGGGGGCCGGGGAGCAGTTCTTC
TRBV11-2	.	once	TRBJ1-1	CASSYNGLNTEAFF	TGTGCCAGCAGCTATAACGGTTTGAACACTGAAGCTTTCTTT
TRBV5-1	TRBD1	once	TRBJ2-6	CASSRAGTGGGGANVLTF	TGCGCCAGCAGCCGCGCCGGGACAGGGGGAGGTGGGGCCAACGTCCTGACTTTC
TRBV5-1	TRBD2	.	TRBJ2-3	CASSLESGGGTQYF	TGCGCCAGCAGCTTGGAAAGCGGGGGGGGGACGCAGTATTTT
TRBV5-4	.	.	TRBJ2-5	CASSHVGRETQYF	TGTGCCAGCAGCCACGTGGGGCGGGAGACCCAGTACTTC
TRBV7-2	.	.	TRBJ1-5	CASSLVAGAGQPQHF	TGTGCCAGCAGCTTAGTGGCGGGGGCTGGTCAGCCCCAGCATTTT
TRBV18	.	.	TRBJ2-7	CASSPALLAPGEQYF	TGTGCCAGCTCACCGGCTTTACTAGCACCGGGGGAGCAGTACTTC
TRBV6-6	TRBD1	.	TRBJ1-1	CASSYSTGANTEAFF	TGTGCCAGCAGTTACTCGACAGGGGCAAACACTGAAGCTTTCTTT
TRBV7-8	.	once	TRBJ2-5	CASSLGTAQETQYF	TGTGCCAGCAGCTTAGGAACAGCTCAAGAGACCCAGTACTTC
TRBV19	.	.	TRBJ2-3	CASSIGGSLPDTQYF	TGTGCCAGTAGTATAGGAGGAAGCCTCCCAGATACGCAGTATTTT
TRBV9	.	.	TRBJ1-1	CASSARQVLDEAFF	TGTGCCAGCAGCGCCCGACAGGTACTTGATGAAGCTTTCTTT
TRBV7-2	TRBD1	.	TRBJ2-3	CASTGAGGGNTQYF	TGTGCCAGCACCGGGGCAGGGGGCGGGAATACGCAGTATTTT
TRBV24-1	TRBD1	.	TRBJ2-5	CATSDQGQGIETQYF	TGTGCCACCAGTGACCAGGGACAGGGGATAGAGACCCAGTACTTC
TRBV5-4	TRBD1	once	TRBJ2-1	CASSTDRGPYNEQFF	TGTGCCAGCAGCACCGACAGGGGGCCCTACAATGAGCAGTTCTTC
TRBV18	.	.	TRBJ1-1	CASSGQGLATEAFF	TGTGCCAGCTCGGGCCAGGGGCTAGCCACTGAAGCTTTCTTT
TRBV11-2	.	.	TRBJ2-6	CASSDTETGANVLTF	TGTGCCAGCAGCGATACAGAGACTGGGGCCAACGTCCTGACTTTC
TRBV5-4	TRBD1	.	TRBJ1-2	CASSRQGAANYGYTF	TGTGCCAGCAGCAGACAGGGGGCCGCCAACTATGGCTACACCTTC
TRBV4-3	.	.	TRBJ2-3	CASSQGGGMGGTDTQYF	TGCGCCAGCAGCCAAGGCGGAGGGATGGGGGGCACAGATACGCAGTATTTT
TRBV10-3	.	once	TRBJ2-7	CAISSPARRGSNEQYF	TGTGCCATCAGTAGTCCGGCCCGGCGGGGATCAAACGAGCAGTACTTC
TRBV12-3/TRBV12-4	.	.	TRBJ1-2	CASSLGGVGGYTF	TGTGCCAGCAGCCTAGGAGGGGTCGGGGGCTACACCTTC
TRBV5-6	TRBD1	.	TRBJ1-4	CASSKGQGVEKLFF	TGTGCCAGCAGCAAGGGACAGGGTGTTGAAAAACTGTTTTTT
TRBV6-6	.	.	TRBJ1-6	CASSLALNSPLHF	TGTGCCAGCAGCCTAGCACTTAATTCACCCCTCCACTTT
TRBV6-5	.	.	TRBJ2-7	CASSDDRVLLRGQYF	TGTGCCAGCAGCGATGACAGAGTACTCTTACGCGGGCAGTACTTC
TRBV5-1	.	.	TRBJ2-2	CASSLVFGTGELFF	TGCGCCAGCAGCTTGGTTTTCGGTACCGGGGAGCTGTTTTTT
TRBV7-9	.	.	TRBJ2-3	CASSLGRVPTDTQYF	TGTGCCAGCAGCTTAGGTCGGGTACCTACAGATACGCAGTATTTT
TRBV7-8	TRBD2	.	TRBJ2-7	CASSRSSGGLSYEQYF	TGTGCCAGCAGCCGCTCTAGCGGCGGTCTCTCCTACGAGCAGTACTTC